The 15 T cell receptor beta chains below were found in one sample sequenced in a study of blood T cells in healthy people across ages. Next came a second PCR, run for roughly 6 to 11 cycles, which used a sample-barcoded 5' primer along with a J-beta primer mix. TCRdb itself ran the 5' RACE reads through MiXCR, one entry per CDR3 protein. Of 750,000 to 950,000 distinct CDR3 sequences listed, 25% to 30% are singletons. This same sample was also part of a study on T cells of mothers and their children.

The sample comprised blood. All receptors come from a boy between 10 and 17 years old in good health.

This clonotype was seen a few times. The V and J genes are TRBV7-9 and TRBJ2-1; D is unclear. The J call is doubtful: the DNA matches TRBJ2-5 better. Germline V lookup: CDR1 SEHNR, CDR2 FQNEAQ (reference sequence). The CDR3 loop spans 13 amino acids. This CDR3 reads CAIHTRVLETQYF. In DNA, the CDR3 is TGTGCCATCCACACCCGGGTTCTCGAGACCCAGTACTTC.

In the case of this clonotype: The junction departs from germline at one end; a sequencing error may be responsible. CDR3 DNA sequence: TGCGCCAGCTCCTCGGGGGTGAACACTGAAGCTTTCTTT. Amino acids: CASSSGVNTEAFF. The V gene is TRBV12-3 or TRBV12-4, the J gene TRBJ1-1; D is perhaps TRBD1 (5 bases). The CDR3 consists of 13 residues.

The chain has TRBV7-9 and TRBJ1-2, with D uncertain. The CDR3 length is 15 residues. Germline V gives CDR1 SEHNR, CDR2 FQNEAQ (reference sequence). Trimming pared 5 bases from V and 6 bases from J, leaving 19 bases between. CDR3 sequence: CASSPSLGPGDGYTF. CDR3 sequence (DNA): TGTGCCAGCAGCCCCTCTTTGGGCCCCGGGGATGGCTACACCTTC.

CDR3 sequence: CASSLVEGQGSGYTF. The CDR3 DNA is TGTGCCAGCAGTTTAGTCGAGGGACAGGGATCTGGCTACACCTTC. This sequence joins TRBV28 and TRBJ1-2; 9 bases match TRBD1. Trimming took 2 bases from V and 7 from J; bases not matched to a gene: 8. The CDR3 has 15 amino acids. Germline V lookup: CDR1 MDHEN, CDR2 SYDVKM.

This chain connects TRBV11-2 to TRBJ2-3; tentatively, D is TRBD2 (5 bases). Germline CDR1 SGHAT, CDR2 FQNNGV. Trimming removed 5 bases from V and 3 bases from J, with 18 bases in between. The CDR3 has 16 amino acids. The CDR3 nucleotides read TGTGCCAGCAGCCCCCCCGCCCTGACGGGGACAGATACGCAGTATTTT. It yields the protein CASSPPALTGTDTQYF.

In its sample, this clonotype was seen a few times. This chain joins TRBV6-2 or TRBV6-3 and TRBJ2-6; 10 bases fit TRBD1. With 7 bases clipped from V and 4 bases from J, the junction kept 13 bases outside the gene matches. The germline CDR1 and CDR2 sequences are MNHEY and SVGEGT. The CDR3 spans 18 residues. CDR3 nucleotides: TGTGCCAGCACCTTCAAGACAGGGGGCTATGCCGGGGCCAACGTCCTGACTTTC. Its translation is CASTFKTGGYAGANVLTF.

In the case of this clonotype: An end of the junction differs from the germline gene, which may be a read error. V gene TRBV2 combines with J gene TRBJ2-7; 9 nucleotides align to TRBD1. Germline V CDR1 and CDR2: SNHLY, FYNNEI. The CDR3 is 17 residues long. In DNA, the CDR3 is TGTGCCAGCAGTCCCCCGGACAGGGGTGGTGGTACCTACAAGCAGTACTTC. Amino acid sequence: CASSPPDRGGGTYKQYF. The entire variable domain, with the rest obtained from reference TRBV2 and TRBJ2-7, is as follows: EPEVTQTPSHQVTQMGQEVILRCVPISNHLYFYWYRQILGQKVEFLVSFYNNEISEKSEIFDDQFSVERPDGSNFTLKIRSTKLEDSAMYFCASSPPDRGGGTYKQYFGPGTRLTVT.

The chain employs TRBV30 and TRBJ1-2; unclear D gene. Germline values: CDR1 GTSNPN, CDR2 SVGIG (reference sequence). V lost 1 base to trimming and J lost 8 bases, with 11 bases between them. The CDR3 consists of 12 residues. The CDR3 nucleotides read TGTGCCTGGAGTGGGGTCGGAGGAGGCTACACCTTC. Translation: CAWSGVGGGYTF.

CDR3 loop: CSARDRRGSNEKLFF. CDR3 bases: TGCAGTGCTAGAGATCGGAGGGGGTCTAATGAAAAACTGTTTTTT. The chain links TRBV20-1 to TRBJ1-4; D may be TRBD1 (6 bases). Germline CDR1 DFQATT, CDR2 SNEGSKA (reference sequence). V shed 0 bases and J shed 3 bases, with 11 bases lying between them. This CDR3 has 15 amino acids.

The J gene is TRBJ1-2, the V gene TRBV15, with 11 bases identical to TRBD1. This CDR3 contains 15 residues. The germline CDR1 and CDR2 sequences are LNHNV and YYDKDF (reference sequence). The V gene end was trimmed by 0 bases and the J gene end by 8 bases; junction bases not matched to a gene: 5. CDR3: CATSRDRDRGSGYTF. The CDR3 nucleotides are TGTGCCACCAGCAGAGATCGGGACAGGGGGTCAGGCTACACCTTC.

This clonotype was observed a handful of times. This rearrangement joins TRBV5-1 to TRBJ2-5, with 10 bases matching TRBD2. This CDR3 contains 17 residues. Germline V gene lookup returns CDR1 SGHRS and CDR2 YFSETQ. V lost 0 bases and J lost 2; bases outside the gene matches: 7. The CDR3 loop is CASSLGVAGGSQETQYF. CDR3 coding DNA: TGCGCCAGCAGCTTGGGCGTAGCGGGGGGCTCGCAAGAGACCCAGTACTTC.

CDR3 protein: CASSPAYRTGDEQYF. As DNA, the CDR3 is TGCGCCAGCAGCCCCGCCTACCGGACAGGGGACGAGCAGTACTTC. The J gene is TRBJ2-7, the V gene TRBV5-1; 9 bases align to TRBD1. V gave up 4 bases and J gave up 5 bases; unmatched junction bases: 10. The germline CDR1 and CDR2 sequences are SGHRS and YFSETQ. The CDR3 contains 15 residues.

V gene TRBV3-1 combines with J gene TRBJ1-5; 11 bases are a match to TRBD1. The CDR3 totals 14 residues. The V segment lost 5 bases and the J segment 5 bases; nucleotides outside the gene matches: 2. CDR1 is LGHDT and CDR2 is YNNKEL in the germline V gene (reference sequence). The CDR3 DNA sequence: TGTGCCAGCAGCGTGGGACAGGGGGATCAGCCCCAGCATTTT. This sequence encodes CASSVGQGDQPQHF.

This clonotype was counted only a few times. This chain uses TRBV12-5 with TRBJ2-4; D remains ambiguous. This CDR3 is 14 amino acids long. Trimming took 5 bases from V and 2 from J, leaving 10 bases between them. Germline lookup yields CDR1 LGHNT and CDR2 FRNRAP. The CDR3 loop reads CASGPRTPKNIQYF. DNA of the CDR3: TGTGCTAGTGGTCCGCGGACCCCCAAAAACATTCAGTACTTC.

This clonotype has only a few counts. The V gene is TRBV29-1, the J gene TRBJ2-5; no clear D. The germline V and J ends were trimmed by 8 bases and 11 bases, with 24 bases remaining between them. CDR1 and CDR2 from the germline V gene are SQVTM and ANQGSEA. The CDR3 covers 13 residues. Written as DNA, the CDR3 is TGCAGCTCGAACCTGTGGGGTAAAGGAGAGCAGTACTTC. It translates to CSSNLWGKGEQYF.